The T cell receptor beta chain described here comes from a study of Tregs in tolerant kidney transplant recipients. Findings and limits, study-wide: Validation in larger populations is needed because few patients were studied. Antigen-driven expansion was suggested because donor-specific Tregs expanded more than all Tregs in tolerant patients. Biological reproducibility was not directly addressed in this study.

CD4+CD25+CD127- Tregs, CD4+CD25- non-Tregs, CD4 and CD8 cells were sorted. Trimming shortened V by 1 base and J by 1 base, and 13 bases separated the two germline ends. The CDR3 is 17 amino acids. The germline gives CDR1 MNHNS, CDR2 SASEGT. Clones were sequenced by immunoSEQ multiplex PCR, and TCRdb holds only the in-frame ones, with some missing. In the table there are 55,000 to 80,000 clones, 98% of which are singletons. To note about this clone: Its antigen is not identified.

This TCR derives from a human donor who received a combined kidney and bone marrow transplant. The sample here was Tregs from blood, taken before the transplant. V and J are TRBV6-1 and TRBJ2-2, with D perhaps matching TRBD1 (5 bases). The CDR3 is CASSEGWGRKNTGELFF. CDR3 nucleotides: TGTGCCAGCAGTGAAGGGTGGGGCAGGAAGAACACCGGGGAGCTGTTTTTT.